This is a list of T cell receptor beta chains from one sample in a study of human versus mouse CDR3 diversity and MHC coevolution. Profiled with immunoSEQ multiplex PCR; TCRdb holds only in-frame clones, not every one. The sample includes about 83,000 clones, around 90% of them seen just once. The sample taken for sequencing was naive CD4+ T cells from blood. These receptors came from a person between 25 and 70 years old in good health. Each CDR3 is given with its conserved first and last residue. Fields, in order: J gene, V gene, CDR3 protein.

TRBJ2-7	TRBV2	CASSEAGPLEQYF
TRBJ2-7	TRBV2	CASSEVTGTYEQYF
TRBJ1-5	TRBV19	CASSSSGPKVNQPQHF
TRBJ2-2	TRBV29-1	CSVAQGTSGPTGELFF
TRBJ2-7	TRBV6-1	CASSITRDSEQYF
TRBJ2-7	TRBV18	CASSIQPGLMSYEQYF
TRBJ2-2	TRBV5-1	CASSLEGFGELFF
TRBJ2-3	TRBV19	CASSIGTSGGASGPQYF
TRBJ1-1	TRBV10-3	CAISESGTANTEAFF
TRBJ1-1	TRBV4-1	CASSQVRVVNTEAFF
TRBJ2-1	TRBV12-5	CASGLSQGSYNEQFF
TRBJ1-5	TRBV5-1	CASSLVWVRSSNQPQHF
TRBJ2-5	TRBV2	CASSDRDRQTQYF
TRBJ1-1	TRBV30	CASDRRLNTEAFF
TRBJ2-3	TRBV5-1	CASSLPSGGFTDTQYF
TRBJ2-2	TRBV10-3	CAISEGPPAGELFF
TRBJ1-1	TRBV14	CASTGQLNTEAFF
TRBJ2-7	TRBV7-9	CASSLRDSSYEQYF
TRBJ1-5	TRBV19	CASSTDGILNQPQHF
TRBJ1-5	TRBV19	CASSIGDRENQPQHF
TRBJ2-3	TRBV2	CASTLADTQYF
TRBJ2-7	TRBV29-1	CSVALSGVYEQYF
TRBJ2-1	TRBV27	CASRGQAGDSYNEQFF
TRBJ1-4	TRBV5-1	CASRDTTNEKLFF
TRBJ1-6	TRBV5-1	CASSLGQGSPLHF
TRBJ2-1	TRBV7-7	CASSPGGPYNEQFF
TRBJ2-7	TRBV18	CASSPLAAYEQYF
TRBJ1-2	TRBV7-2	CASSTQGTPYGYTF
TRBJ1-1	TRBV19	CASLRTVKMNTEAFF
TRBJ1-2	TRBV14	CASSLLGSGNDGYTF
TRBJ2-7	TRBV28	CASSPGQFYEQYF
TRBJ1-6	TRBV12-1	CASSSRQPYNSPLHF
TRBJ2-1	TRBV6-5	CASSYSIQGAWEQFF
TRBJ2-5	TRBV4-2	CASSQVPGAGAQETQYF
TRBJ2-4	TRBV30	CASRGAKNIQYF
TRBJ2-7	TRBV29-1	CSVEDLREPYEQYF
TRBJ1-5	TRBV6-1	CASSVWGSGDQPQHF
TRBJ1-1	TRBV13	CASSLPGGEAFF
TRBJ2-5	TRBV12-5	CATALARGTQYF
TRBJ1-5	TRBV6-5	CASSLGSNQPQHF
TRBJ1-5	TRBV29-1	CSVAQGTNQPQHF
TRBJ1-2	TRBV6-1	CASSLDILDGYTF